The 13 T cell receptor beta chains presented below share a single source sample, sequenced in a study of post-analysis software for immune sequencing data (dated by TCRdb to between 2014 and 2017). General findings and caveats noted by the study authors: About 5 TRBV segments, including TRBV5-6, TRBV5-1 and TRBV20-1, were significantly more frequent in patients than controls.

Their specific antigens are unknown. Receptor amplification or capture employed PCR. This sample was sequenced with an Illumina HiSeq 2500. Unique molecular identifiers were incorporated into TCR beta cDNA libraries to reduce PCR and sequencing biases. TCRdb reworked the public reads: Q25 trimming with fastp, MiXCR clone assembly, productive beta chains retained. Duplicate CDR3 protein sequences are folded into a single record with the most common DNA and genes. Recorded for this sample are about 430,000 distinct CDR3 sequences; 39% of them occurred a single time. Around 8% of the sample comes from the top ten. Material: blood. The receptors shown here come from a girl between 2 and 10 years old with multiple sclerosis.

The CDR3 region is CSVEISAKNIQYF. The CDR3 nucleotides read TGCAGCGTTGAGATCTCAGCCAAAAACATTCAGTACTTC. This chain joins TRBV29-1 and TRBJ2-4, with unresolved D. V was trimmed by 3 bases and J by 0 bases, leaving 6 bases between them. CDR3 size: 13 residues. CDR1 is SQVTM, CDR2 ANQGSEA, per germline.

J is TRBJ2-1 and V is TRBV29-1; 13 bases match TRBD2. V gave up 6 bases and J gave up 2 bases; unmatched junction bases: 7. The germline CDR1 and CDR2 sequences are SQVTM and ANQGSEA. The CDR3 has 16 amino acids. CDR3 DNA sequence: TGCAGCGTCCCCCTACTAGCGGGAGGGCCCTACAATGAGCAGTTCTTC. Its protein is CSVPLLAGGPYNEQFF.

This clonotype has a handful of counts. The chain recombines TRBV12-3 or TRBV12-4 with TRBJ1-5; 7 bases agree with TRBD1. CDR3 length equals 15 residues. Germline trimming cut 1 base from V and 5 bases from J; bases unmatched to any gene: 5. Written as DNA, the CDR3 is TGTGCCAGCAGTTTAGTAGGGGGCGGGGATCAGCCCCAGCATTTT. This translates into CASSLVGGGDQPQHF.

The table lists this clonotype with a few counts. DNA of the CDR3: TGTGCCAGCAGCATCCTAGGAGCTGGAGAGACCCAGTACTTC. Translating gives CASSILGAGETQYF. This chain uses TRBV7-2 with TRBJ2-5, with D unresolved. CDR1 and CDR2 (germline): SGHTA, FQGNSA. V was shortened by 5 bases and J by 4 bases, with 14 bases between the two germline ends. The CDR3 has 14 residues.

The rearrangement links TRBV20-1 to TRBJ2-1, with TRBD1 as a possible D gene (5 bases). There are 12 residues in the CDR3. With 0 bases removed from V and 13 bases from J, the gap between germline ends came to 13 bases. The germline V gene encodes CDR1 DFQATT and CDR2 SNEGSKA (reference sequence). CDR3 residues: CSARDRGKTQFF. In DNA, the CDR3 is TGCAGTGCTAGAGATAGGGGAAAAACCCAGTTCTTC.

This chain links TRBV7-3 with TRBJ2-7, with 7 bases identical to TRBD1. The CDR3 totals 16 residues. V lost 2 bases and J lost 4; bases outside the gene matches: 11. Germline lookup yields CDR1 SGHTA and CDR2 FQGTGA. In DNA, the CDR3 is TGTGCCAGCAGCTTAGTCGGGACAGCCGTTCGGTACGAGCAGTACTTC. This codes for CASSLVGTAVRYEQYF.

The chain carries TRBV2 and TRBJ2-7; D uncertain. This CDR3 spans 12 amino acids. V dropped 6 bases and J dropped 3 bases, with 9 bases sitting between them. CDR1 is SNHLY and CDR2 is FYNNEI in the germline V gene. CDR3 nucleotides: TGTGCCAGCAGGTACGGTGGCTACGAGCAGTACTTC. This encodes CASRYGGYEQYF.

The chain employs TRBV29-1 and TRBJ1-1, with D uncertain. V lost 4 bases, J lost 0 bases, and 6 bases lay in between. CDR1 SQVTM and CDR2 ANQGSEA come from the germline V gene. This CDR3 contains 12 residues. In nucleotides, the CDR3 is TGCAGCGTTGTGCTTATGAACACTGAAGCTTTCTTT. It specifies CSVVLMNTEAFF.

J is TRBJ1-1 and V is TRBV6-6; no clear D gene. This CDR3 contains 16 residues. Trimming shortened V by 2 bases and J by 1 base, and 14 bases separated the two germline ends. The germline gives CDR1 MNHNY, CDR2 SVGAGI (reference sequence). DNA for the CDR3: TGTGCCAGCAGTTACCCCCCTCATAGGGAGAACACTGAAGCTTTCTTT. This codes for CASSYPPHRENTEAFF.

This clonotype has just a few counts. The chain's CDR3 is CASSQVLSRVNEQFF. The CDR3 bases are TGCGCCAGCAGCCAAGTCCTTAGCCGGGTAAATGAGCAGTTCTTC. The rearrangement uses TRBV4-1 and TRBJ2-1; D uncertain. Trimming took off 1 base at V and 7 bases at J, with 14 bases between the two ends. Germline V CDR1 and CDR2: MGHRA, YSYEKL. CDR3 length: 15 amino acids.

This chain joins TRBV20-1 and TRBJ2-7, with D possibly being TRBD2 (6 bases). Germline lookup yields CDR1 DFQATT and CDR2 SNEGSKA (reference sequence). This CDR3 has 12 residues. V gave up 7 bases and J gave up 2 bases, with 12 bases separating them. CDR3 bases: TGCAGTGTTGGGACTGGCACCTACGAGCAGTACTTC. This translates into CSVGTGTYEQYF.

This clonotype came up a few times. This chain uses TRBV10-3 with TRBJ1-3, with D uncertain. Germline V gives CDR1 ENHRY, CDR2 SYGVKD. Trimming took off 10 bases at V and 3 bases at J, with 10 bases between the two ends. CDR3 length equals 12 residues. The chain's CDR3 is CATLGFGNTIYF. The DNA of the CDR3 is TGTGCCACCCTGGGCTTTGGAAACACCATATATTTT.

Only one count was recorded for this clonotype. The chain links TRBV6-5 to TRBJ2-2; D possibly matches TRBD1 or TRBD2 (5 bases each). The germline V gene has CDR1 MNHEY and CDR2 SVGAGI. V was shortened by 2 bases and J by 3 bases, with 19 bases between the two germline ends. The CDR3 spans 18 residues. CDR3 bases: TGTGCCAGCAGTTACGGTCGGGAAACAGGAATAGACACCGGGGAGCTGTTTTTT. Its translation is CASSYGRETGIDTGELFF.